One and the same sample provided the 28 T cell receptor beta chains below, sequenced in a study of post-analysis software for immune sequencing data. Study results and caveats: Patients used about five TRBV segments, including TRBV5-6, TRBV5-1 and TRBV20-1, more often than controls.

No cognate antigen is known for these TCRs. Unique molecular identifiers were carried by the TCR beta cDNA libraries. TCRdb re-called the PCR reads with MiXCR, one entry per CDR3 protein. The table includes more than 450,000 distinct CDR3 sequences, 44% detected once. The material sequenced was blood. The source is a girl aged 10-17 years with multiple sclerosis.

Points on this clonotype: One junction end disagrees with the germline gene, perhaps due to a read error. The chain employs TRBV7-7 and TRBJ2-3; 8 nucleotides line up with TRBD2. This CDR3 contains 15 residues. Germline V gene sequence: CDR1 SSHAT, CDR2 FNYEAQ (reference sequence). The CDR3 nucleotides read TGTGCTAGCAGCTTACAACCCGGCGCGGGAGGTACGCAGTATTTT. Encoded protein: CASSLQPGAGGTQYF.

The chain joins TRBV20-1 to TRBJ2-5; 7 nucleotides align to TRBD1. Germline assignment: CDR1 DFQATT and CDR2 SNEGSKA (reference sequence). The trim removed 6 bases at V and 3 bases at J, leaving 4 bases unmatched. The CDR3 runs 12 residues. CDR3 in DNA: TGCAGTGCCGCTCAGGGGGAAGAGACCCAGTACTTC. This codes for CSAAQGEETQYF.

The J gene is TRBJ1-1, the V gene TRBV5-6, with D unclear. V shed 6 bases and J shed 2 bases, with 14 bases lying between them. The germline V gene has CDR1 SGHDT and CDR2 YYEEEE. The CDR3 is made up of 14 amino acids. The CDR3 DNA reads TGTGCCAGCAACCCCTCACAGCTAAACACTGAAGCTTTCTTT. Protein product: CASNPSQLNTEAFF.

The chain combines TRBV7-2 with TRBJ2-7; TRBD2 is a possible D gene (6 bases). V dropped 5 bases and J dropped 0 bases, with 14 bases sitting between them. Germline V gene data show CDR1 as SGHTA and CDR2 as FQGNSA. The CDR3 has 15 residues. The CDR3 here is CASSQYAGFSYEQYF. The CDR3 nucleotides are TGTGCCAGCAGCCAATACGCGGGGTTCTCCTACGAGCAGTACTTC.

This clonotype was seen more than once but under ten times. The chain employs TRBV12-5 and TRBJ2-7; D is undetermined. V was shortened by 0 bases and J by 5 bases, with 23 bases between the two germline ends. Germline V gene data show CDR1 as LGHNT and CDR2 as FRNRAP. CDR3 length: 18 amino acids. As DNA, the CDR3 is TGTGCTAGTGGTTTGGTAAGGGCGTTGGATCCCTCCTTTGACGAGCAGTACTTC. It specifies CASGLVRALDPSFDEQYF.

This clonotype was seen a handful of times. CDR3 nucleotide sequence: TGCGCCAGCAGTGCCAGCGGCTCCTACGAGCAGTACTTC. Its translation is CASSASGSYEQYF. The J gene is TRBJ2-7, the V gene TRBV10-1, with D tentatively TRBD2 (5 bases). The CDR3 spans 13 residues. Per the germline V gene, CDR1 is WNHNN and CDR2 is SYGVQD (reference sequence). The germline V and J ends were trimmed by 4 bases and 0 bases, with 7 bases remaining between them.

The V call is TRBV7-2, the J call TRBJ2-5; TRBD2 matches 10 bases. This CDR3 contains 17 residues. V was clipped by 1 base and J by 5 bases; unmatched bases: 10. Per the germline V gene, CDR1 is SGHTA and CDR2 is FQGNSA. As DNA, the CDR3 is TGTGCCAGCAGCTTAGTGTGGGAGCGGGGGGGACGGGAGACCCAGTACTTC. This gives the protein CASSLVWERGGRETQYF.

The chain is built from TRBV29-1 and TRBJ2-5; D is ambiguous. Trimming took off 7 bases at V and 4 bases at J, with 19 bases between the two ends. Germline CDR1 is SQVTM and CDR2 is ANQGSEA. This CDR3 spans 14 amino acids. The CDR3 DNA reads TGCAGCGCCCCGATTGGCAGTTCGAGAGAGACCCAGTACTTC. Protein sequence: CSAPIGSSRETQYF.

The V gene is TRBV6-6, the J gene TRBJ2-1, with D perhaps given as TRBD1 or TRBD2 (5 bases each). CDR1 is MNHNY and CDR2 is SVGAGI in the germline V gene (reference sequence). Trimming took off 4 bases at V and 0 bases at J, with 10 bases between the two ends. The CDR3 length is 15 residues. CDR3 sequence (DNA): TGTGCCAGCAGTTGGGGGATGAGCTCCTACAATGAGCAGTTCTTC. Translated, it gives CASSWGMSSYNEQFF.

This chain joins TRBV5-1 and TRBJ2-3; 8 bases are shared with TRBD2. V shed 4 bases and J 0 bases; nucleotides not matched to a gene: 4. Per the germline V gene, CDR1 is SGHRS and CDR2 is YFSETQ. The CDR3 totals 15 residues. CDR3: CASSSIAGSTDTQYF. In nucleotides, the CDR3 is TGCGCCAGCAGCAGTATAGCGGGGAGCACAGATACGCAGTATTTT.

This chain links TRBV7-2 with TRBJ2-3; possible D gene TRBD2, 5 bases. The V end lost 4 bases, the J end lost 5 bases, and 19 bases lay between the germline ends. CDR1 and CDR2 from the germline V gene are SGHTA and FQGNSA. CDR3 length: 16 amino acids. The CDR3 region is CASSSLRGSKRDTQYF. The CDR3 DNA reads as TGTGCCAGCAGCTCCTTAAGAGGGAGTAAGAGAGATACGCAGTATTTT. The variable domain in full, completed from reference TRBV7-2 and TRBJ2-3, reads GAGVSQSPSNKVTEKGKDVELRCDPISGHTALYWYRQSLGQGLEFLIYFQGNSAPDKSGLPSDRFSAERTGGSVSTLTIQRTQQEDSAVYLCASSSLRGSKRDTQYFGPGTRLTVL.

The J gene is TRBJ2-5, the V gene TRBV5-1; D gene uncertain. The tail of the sequence fits TRBJ2-7 better, so the J call may be wrong. The CDR3 contains 14 residues. Germline V lookup: CDR1 SGHRS, CDR2 YFSETQ. The CDR3 loop reads CASSPRHQQDEQYF. The DNA for the CDR3 is TGCGCCAGCAGCCCCAGACACCAACAAGACGAGCAGTACTTC.

This clonotype showed up just a few times. The CDR3 DNA sequence: TGTGCCACCAGCGCGGGACGGGGGCTAGCAACTAATGAAAAACTGTTTTTT. This gives the protein CATSAGRGLATNEKLFF. This chain uses TRBV15 with TRBJ1-4; tentative D call: TRBD1 (6 bases). Germline lookup yields CDR1 LNHNV and CDR2 YYDKDF (reference sequence). The CDR3 consists of 17 residues. Between the trimmed V and J ends, which lost 5 bases and 0 bases, there was a span of 16 bases.

V gene TRBV12-3 or TRBV12-4 combines with J gene TRBJ1-2; 8 nucleotides agree with TRBD1. The CDR3 extends over 11 amino acids. Trimming at V came to 10 bases and at J to 8 bases, leaving 6 bases not matched to a gene. CDR3 bases: TGTGCCACCCAAAGACAGGGGGGCTACACCTTC. Protein product: CATQRQGGYTF.

The CDR3 region is CASSCGGGEYEQYF. DNA of the CDR3: TGTGCCAGCAGCTGCGGCGGGGGCGAATACGAGCAGTACTTC. J is TRBJ2-7 and V is TRBV11-1; possible D gene TRBD2, 7 bases. Trimming removed 4 bases at V and 4 bases at J, with 14 bases between. From germline, CDR1 is SGHAT and CDR2 FQDESV (reference sequence). CDR3 length: 14 amino acids.

V usage is TRBV29-1 and J usage is TRBJ2-7; TRBD1 or TRBD2 may be the D gene (6 bases each). Looked up from germline, CDR1 is SQVTM and CDR2 is ANQGSEA. V lost 7 bases, J lost 3 bases, and 19 bases lay in between. There are 14 residues in the CDR3. The chain's CDR3 is CSARTGGGLYEQYF. As DNA, the CDR3 is TGCAGCGCCCGAACCGGAGGGGGTCTCTACGAGCAGTACTTC.

This chain connects TRBV6-2 or TRBV6-3 to TRBJ2-1; 16 bases fit TRBD2. The CDR3 loop spans 16 amino acids. Germline V gene data show CDR1 as MNHEY and CDR2 as SVGEGT. The V gene end was trimmed by 6 bases and the J gene end by 12 bases; junction bases not matched to a gene: 11. The CDR3 loop reads CASRGTSGRAGVRQFF. As DNA, the CDR3 is TGTGCCAGCAGGGGGACTAGCGGGAGGGCCGGCGTCAGGCAGTTCTTC.

The chain combines TRBV10-3 with TRBJ2-5, with 15 bases that match TRBD2. Germline V lookup: CDR1 ENHRY, CDR2 SYGVKD. The CDR3 spans 18 residues. The V segment lost 0 bases and the J segment 2 bases; nucleotides outside the gene matches: 4. The CDR3 bases are TGTGCCATCAGTGAGTCGGGACTAGCGGGAGGCCGTCAAGAGACCCAGTACTTC. This sequence encodes CAISESGLAGGRQETQYF.

This clonotype was counted ten times or more. The V and J genes are TRBV4-1 and TRBJ1-2; D gene unclear. The CDR3 consists of 11 residues. CDR1 and CDR2 (germline): MGHRA, YSYEKL. Trimming stripped 1 base from V and 7 bases from J, with 4 bases between. CDR3 DNA sequence: TGCGCCAGCAGCCAAGGGGCTGGCTACACCTTC. Translating it yields CASSQGAGYTF.

This clonotype was seen a handful of times. This CDR3 is CASSLRAGGPYEQYF. CDR3 coding DNA: TGTGCCAGCAGTTTAAGGGCGGGAGGGCCCTACGAGCAGTACTTC. The V call is TRBV12-3 or TRBV12-4, the J call TRBJ2-7; 9 bases fit TRBD2. V lost 2 bases and J lost 2; bases outside the gene matches: 4. CDR3 size: 15 residues.

The chain uses TRBV12-3 or TRBV12-4 and TRBJ2-3, with D unclear. The CDR3 extends over 15 amino acids. V lost 5 bases and J 0 bases, leaving 12 bases between the germline ends. The CDR3 bases are TGTGCCAGCAGTAGCTCCGGTCGAAGCACAGATACGCAGTATTTT. This encodes CASSSSGRSTDTQYF.

This clonotype occurred many times. V is TRBV29-1 and J is TRBJ2-3; no reliable D call. In germline, CDR1 is SQVTM, CDR2 ANQGSEA. The CDR3 runs 11 residues. Between the trimmed V and J ends, which lost 3 bases and 4 bases, there was a span of 5 bases. CDR3 residues: CSVDRSDTQYF. DNA of the CDR3: TGCAGCGTTGACCGGTCAGATACGCAGTATTTT.

This chain links TRBV6-5 with TRBJ2-5; TRBD1 aligns across 8 bases. The CDR3 has 15 amino acids. The V and J ends lost 6 bases and 5 bases, in that order; junction bases with no gene match: 11. The germline V gene has CDR1 MNHEY and CDR2 SVGAGI. CDR3 sequence: CASRTETGVIETQYF. The CDR3 DNA sequence: TGTGCCAGCAGGACCGAGACAGGGGTTATTGAGACCCAGTACTTC.

This chain uses TRBV5-1 with TRBJ2-2; D may match TRBD1 or TRBD2 (5 bases each). With 7 bases removed from V and 7 bases from J, the gap between germline ends came to 17 bases. The germline V gene has CDR1 SGHRS and CDR2 YFSETQ. This CDR3 comprises 14 residues. CDR3 sequence reads: CASPFGASGGELFF. The DNA for the CDR3 is TGCGCCAGCCCTTTCGGGGCCTCGGGCGGGGAGCTGTTTTTT.

This chain uses TRBV5-1 with TRBJ2-1; D may be TRBD1 (5 bases). Trimming took off 4 bases at V and 7 bases at J, with 15 bases between the two ends. Germline V gene lookup returns CDR1 SGHRS and CDR2 YFSETQ. CDR3 length: 14 amino acids. The CDR3 DNA reads as TGCGCCAGCAGCCCGATCCAGGGTCTTAATGAGCAGTTCTTC. It encodes CASSPIQGLNEQFF.

CDR3 nucleotides: TGCGCCAGCAGCTTGGCGCAGGGGGGTTACGAGCAGTACTTC. This translates into CASSLAQGGYEQYF. This chain uses TRBV5-1 with TRBJ2-7; possibly TRBD1 for D (7 bases). In germline, CDR1 is SGHRS, CDR2 YFSETQ. This CDR3 has 14 amino acids. Trimming left V 0 bases short and J 4 bases short, with 11 bases between. The variable domain in full, with the rest retrieved from reference TRBV5-1 and TRBJ2-7, is KAGVTQTPRYLIKTRGQQVTLSCSPISGHRSVSWYQQTPGQGLQFLFEYFSETQRNKGNFPGRFSGRQFSNSRSEMNVSTLELGDSALYLCASSLAQGGYEQYFGPGTRLTVT.

Comments on this clonotype: The junction differs from germline at one of its ends, possibly a read error. V usage is TRBV12-3 or TRBV12-4 and J usage is TRBJ2-6, with D possibly TRBD1 on 5 matching bases. This CDR3 is 15 amino acids long. The CDR3 spells CASSLGNPGANVRTF. Here the CDR3 DNA reads TGTGCCAGCAGTTTAGGGAATCCTGGGGCCAACGTCCGGACTTTC.

This clonotype was seen only a few times. This rearrangement joins TRBV25-1 to TRBJ1-2; D is possibly TRBD1 (6 bases). The ends were cut back, 6 bases at V and 2 bases at J, with 10 bases in the middle. CDR3 length: 13 residues. Germline loops: CDR1 MGHDK, CDR2 SYGVNS. The CDR3 sequence is CASRQGLNYGYTF. The CDR3 DNA sequence: TGTGCCAGCAGACAGGGTCTCAACTATGGCTACACCTTC.